This T cell receptor (beta chain) emerged from a study of persistence of HIV-infected CD4 T cells. Study at large: CD4+ T cells responding to CMV or HIV-1 Gag were isolated.

The immunoSEQ assay was version 4, run in survey mode. Produced via immunoSEQ multiplex PCR; TCRdb's table is partial and in-frame only. This table holds under 40,000 clones, about 81% found once. Comments on this clone: What it binds is unknown.

Lysates of CMV-infected fibroblasts at 8 to 10 ug/mL stimulated these cells. CD40L/CD69 double-negative CD45RO-high memory CD4+ T cells were collected. For about 17 hours, CD8-depleted PBMCs received anti-CD28/CD49d costimulation, a CD40-blocking antibody and enfuvirtide. This CDR3 contains 16 residues. Looked up from germline, CDR1 is MDHEN and CDR2 is SYDVKM. The germline V and J ends were trimmed by 7 bases and 0 bases, with 18 bases remaining between them. Notes on the study in general: Compared with CD3/CD28-stimulated cells, CMV- and Gag-responding cells showed lower TCRbeta richness.

The sequenced sample was CD4+ T cells sorted from PBMCs after roughly 17-hour stimulation, obtained from a patient who received antiretroviral therapy. The sequence came from an adult woman with HIV who was CMV-seropositive. This rearrangement joins TRBV28 to TRBJ1-1; the D gene is possibly TRBD1 (6 bases). In DNA, the CDR3 is TGTGCCAGCACCTCCCAGTTCGGGACAATGAACACTGAAGCTTTCTTT. Protein product: CASTSQFGTMNTEAFF.